A single T cell receptor beta chain is shown here with its context. These data are taken from a study of cytomegalovirus exposure and HLA in healthy donors. V lost 5 bases and J lost 3; bases outside the gene matches: 6. In germline, CDR1 is MNHEY, CDR2 SMNVEV (reference sequence). The CDR3 has 15 residues. It was with 60 Vbeta and 13 Jbeta primers that the PCR ran. Sequencing was performed with immunoSEQ multiplex PCR; in TCRdb, only in-frame clones are kept and a portion is missing. This sample has 230,000 or so clones, with about 93% found just once. Sequences were obtained from PBMCs. This sequence joins TRBV27 and TRBJ1-5; TRBD1 matches 8 bases. The source is a girl aged 2 to 9 in good health and CMV-seronegative. The CDR3 here is CASSPWTGYNQPQHF. DNA for the CDR3: TGTGCCAGCAGTCCCTGGACAGGGTACAATCAGCCCCAGCATTTT.